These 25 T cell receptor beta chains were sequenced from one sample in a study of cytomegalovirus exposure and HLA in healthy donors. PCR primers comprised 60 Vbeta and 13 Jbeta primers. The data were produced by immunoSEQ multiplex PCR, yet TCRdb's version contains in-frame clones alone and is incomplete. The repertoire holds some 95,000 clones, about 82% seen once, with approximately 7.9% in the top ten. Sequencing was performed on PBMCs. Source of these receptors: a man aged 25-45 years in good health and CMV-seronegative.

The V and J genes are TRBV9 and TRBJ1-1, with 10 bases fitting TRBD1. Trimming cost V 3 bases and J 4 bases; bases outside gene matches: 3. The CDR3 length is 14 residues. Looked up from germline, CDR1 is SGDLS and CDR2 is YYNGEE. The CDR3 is CASSAGQGVTEAFF. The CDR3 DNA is TGTGCCAGCAGCGCCGGACAGGGGGTCACTGAAGCTTTCTTT.

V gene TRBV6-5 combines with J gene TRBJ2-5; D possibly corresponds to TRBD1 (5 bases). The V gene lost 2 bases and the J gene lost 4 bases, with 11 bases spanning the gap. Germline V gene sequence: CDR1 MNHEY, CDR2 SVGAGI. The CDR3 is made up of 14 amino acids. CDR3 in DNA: TGTGCCAGCAGTTACCGCAGGGTGGCAGAGACCCAGTACTTC. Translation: CASSYRRVAETQYF.

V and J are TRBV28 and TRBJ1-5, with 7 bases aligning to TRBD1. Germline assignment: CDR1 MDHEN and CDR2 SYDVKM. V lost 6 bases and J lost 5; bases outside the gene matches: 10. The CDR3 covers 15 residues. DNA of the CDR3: TGTGCCAGCAGCCAGACAGGGACGACCCATCAGCCCCAGCATTTT. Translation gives CASSQTGTTHQPQHF.

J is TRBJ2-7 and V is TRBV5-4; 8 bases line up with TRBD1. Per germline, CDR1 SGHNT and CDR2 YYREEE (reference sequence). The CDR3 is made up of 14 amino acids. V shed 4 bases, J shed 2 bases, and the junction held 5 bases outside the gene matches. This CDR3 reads CASSTGQGAYEQYF. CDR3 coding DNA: TGTGCCAGCAGCACCGGACAGGGAGCCTACGAGCAGTACTTC. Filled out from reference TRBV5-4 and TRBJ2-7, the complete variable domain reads ETGVTQSPTHLIKTRGQQVTLRCSSQSGHNTVSWYQQALGQGPQFIFQYYREEENGRGNFPPRFSGLQFPNYSSELNVNALELDDSALYLCASSTGQGAYEQYFGPGTRLTVT.

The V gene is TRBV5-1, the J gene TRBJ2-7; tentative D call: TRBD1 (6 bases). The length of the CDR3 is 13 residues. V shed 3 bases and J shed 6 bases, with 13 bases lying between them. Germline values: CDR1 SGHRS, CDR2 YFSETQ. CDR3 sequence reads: CASSSNRAAEQYF. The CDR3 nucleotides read TGCGCCAGCAGCTCGAACAGGGCGGCCGAGCAGTACTTC.

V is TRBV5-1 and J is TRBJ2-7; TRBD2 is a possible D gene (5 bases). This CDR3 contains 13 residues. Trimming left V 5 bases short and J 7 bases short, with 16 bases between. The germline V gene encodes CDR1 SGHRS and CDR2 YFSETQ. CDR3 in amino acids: CASSLDPSGEQYF. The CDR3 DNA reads TGCGCCAGCAGTCTAGATCCCTCGGGGGAGCAGTACTTC.

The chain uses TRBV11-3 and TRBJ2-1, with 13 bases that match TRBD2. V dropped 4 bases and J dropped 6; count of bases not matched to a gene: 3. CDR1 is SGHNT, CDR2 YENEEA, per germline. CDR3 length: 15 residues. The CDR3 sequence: CASSSGTSGANEQFF. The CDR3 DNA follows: TGTGCCAGCAGCTCCGGGACTAGCGGGGCCAATGAGCAGTTCTTC.

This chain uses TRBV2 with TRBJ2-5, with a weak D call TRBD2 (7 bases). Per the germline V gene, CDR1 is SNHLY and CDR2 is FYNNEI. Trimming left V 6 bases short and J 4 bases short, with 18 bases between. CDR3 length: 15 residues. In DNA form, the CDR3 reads TGTGCCAGCAGAGTGAGGGGGGGAAGAAGAGAGACCCAGTACTTC. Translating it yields CASRVRGGRRETQYF.

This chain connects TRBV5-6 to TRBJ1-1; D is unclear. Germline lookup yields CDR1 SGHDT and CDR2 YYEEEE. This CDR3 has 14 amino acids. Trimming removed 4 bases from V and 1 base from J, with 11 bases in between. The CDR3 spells CASSRLTTNTEAFF. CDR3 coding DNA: TGTGCCAGCAGCCGGTTGACAACGAACACTGAAGCTTTCTTT.

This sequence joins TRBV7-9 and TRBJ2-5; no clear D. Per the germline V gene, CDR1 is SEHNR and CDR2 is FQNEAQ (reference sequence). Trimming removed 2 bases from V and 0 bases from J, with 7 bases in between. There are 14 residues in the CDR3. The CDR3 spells CASSLMTNQETQYF. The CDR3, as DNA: TGTGCCAGCAGCTTAATGACAAACCAAGAGACCCAGTACTTC. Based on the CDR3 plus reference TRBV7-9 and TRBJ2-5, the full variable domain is DTGVSQNPRHKITKRGQNVTFRCDPISEHNRLYWYRQTLGQGPEFLTYFQNEAQLEKSRLLSDRFSAERPKGSFSTLEIQRTEQGDSAMYLCASSLMTNQETQYFGPGTRLLVL.

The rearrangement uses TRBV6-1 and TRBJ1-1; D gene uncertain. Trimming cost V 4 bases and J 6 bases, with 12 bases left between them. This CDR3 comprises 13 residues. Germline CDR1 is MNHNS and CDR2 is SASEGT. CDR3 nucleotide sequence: TGTGCCAGCAGTGCTCTTCTGAGCGCTGAAGCTTTCTTT. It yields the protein CASSALLSAEAFF.

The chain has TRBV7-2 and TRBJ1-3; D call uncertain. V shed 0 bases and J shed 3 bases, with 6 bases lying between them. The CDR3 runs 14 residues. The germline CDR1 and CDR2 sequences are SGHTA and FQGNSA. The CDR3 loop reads CASSLAVGGNTIYF. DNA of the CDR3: TGTGCCAGCAGCTTAGCTGTCGGTGGAAACACCATATATTTT.

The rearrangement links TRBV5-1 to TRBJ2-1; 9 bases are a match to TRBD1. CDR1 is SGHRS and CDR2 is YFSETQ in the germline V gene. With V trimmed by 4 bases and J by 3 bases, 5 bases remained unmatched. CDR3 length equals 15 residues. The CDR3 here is CASSIRQGVYNEQFF. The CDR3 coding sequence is TGCGCCAGCAGCATCAGACAGGGGGTCTACAATGAGCAGTTCTTC.

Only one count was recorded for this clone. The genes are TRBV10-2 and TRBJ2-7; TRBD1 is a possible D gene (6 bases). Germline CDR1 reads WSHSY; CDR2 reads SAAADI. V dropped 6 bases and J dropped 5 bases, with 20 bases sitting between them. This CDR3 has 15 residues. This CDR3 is CASSERQARRDEQYF. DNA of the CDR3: TGCGCCAGCAGCGAAAGACAGGCGCGACGTGACGAGCAGTACTTC.

In DNA, the CDR3 is TGTGCCACCGGTGTGAGGCCCACAGATACGCAGTATTTT. It codes for CATGVRPTDTQYF. The chain is built from TRBV15 and TRBJ2-3; D is uncertain. In germline, CDR1 is LNHNV, CDR2 YYDKDF (reference sequence). The V end was cut by 8 bases, the J end by 2 bases, with 11 bases between. CDR3 length: 13 residues.

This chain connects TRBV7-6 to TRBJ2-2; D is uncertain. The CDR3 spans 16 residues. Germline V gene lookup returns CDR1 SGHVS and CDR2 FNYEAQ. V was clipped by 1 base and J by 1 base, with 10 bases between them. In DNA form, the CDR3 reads TGTGCCAGCAGCTTAGATAGCACTCGGAACACCGGGGAGCTGTTTTTT. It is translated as CASSLDSTRNTGELFF.

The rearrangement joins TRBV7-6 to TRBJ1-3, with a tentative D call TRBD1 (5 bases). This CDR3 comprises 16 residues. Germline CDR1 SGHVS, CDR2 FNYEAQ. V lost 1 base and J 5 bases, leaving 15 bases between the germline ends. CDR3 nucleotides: TGTGCCAGCAGCTTAGAAGCCAGGGAAAGAAGAAACACCATATATTTT. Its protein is CASSLEARERRNTIYF.

This CDR3 reads CASSLKVGTGTDTQYF. The CDR3 nucleotides are TGTGCCAGCAGCTTAAAAGTGGGGACAGGGACAGATACGCAGTATTTT. The chain is built from TRBV7-9 and TRBJ2-3, with 9 bases lining up with TRBD1. V gave up 2 bases and J gave up 3 bases; unmatched junction bases: 6. CDR1 and CDR2 from the germline V gene are SEHNR and FQNEAQ (reference sequence). The CDR3 is 16 residues long.

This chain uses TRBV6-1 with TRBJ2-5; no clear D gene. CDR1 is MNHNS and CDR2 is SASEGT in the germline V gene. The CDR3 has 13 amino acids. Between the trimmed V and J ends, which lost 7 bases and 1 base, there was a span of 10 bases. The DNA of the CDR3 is TGTGCCAGCACTTACAGTACCCAAGAGACCCAGTACTTC. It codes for CASTYSTQETQYF.

The CDR3 DNA is TGTGCCAGCAGTGAATATGGGTCGGGGGCAGATACGCAGTATTTT. As protein: CASSEYGSGADTQYF. The chain joins TRBV25-1 to TRBJ2-3, with D perhaps matching TRBD2 (6 bases). Germline CDR1 reads MGHDK; CDR2 reads SYGVNS. The V end was cut by 0 bases, the J end by 4 bases, with 11 bases between. The CDR3 has 15 residues.

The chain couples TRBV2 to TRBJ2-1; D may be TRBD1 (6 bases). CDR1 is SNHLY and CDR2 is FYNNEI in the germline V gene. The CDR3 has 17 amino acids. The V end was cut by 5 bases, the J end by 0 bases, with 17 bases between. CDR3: CASSPRPGQSSYNEQFF. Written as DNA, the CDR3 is TGTGCCAGCAGTCCGCGCCCCGGACAGAGCTCCTACAATGAGCAGTTCTTC. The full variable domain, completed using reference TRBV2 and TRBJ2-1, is EPEVTQTPSHQVTQMGQEVILRCVPISNHLYFYWYRQILGQKVEFLVSFYNNEISEKSEIFDDQFSVERPDGSNFTLKIRSTKLEDSAMYFCASSPRPGQSSYNEQFFGPGTRLTVL.

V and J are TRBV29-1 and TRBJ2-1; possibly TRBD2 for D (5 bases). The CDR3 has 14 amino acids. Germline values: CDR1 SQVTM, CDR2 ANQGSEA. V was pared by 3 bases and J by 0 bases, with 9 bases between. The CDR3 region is CSVERAVSYNEQFF. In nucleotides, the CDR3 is TGCAGCGTTGAGAGGGCGGTCTCCTACAATGAGCAGTTCTTC.

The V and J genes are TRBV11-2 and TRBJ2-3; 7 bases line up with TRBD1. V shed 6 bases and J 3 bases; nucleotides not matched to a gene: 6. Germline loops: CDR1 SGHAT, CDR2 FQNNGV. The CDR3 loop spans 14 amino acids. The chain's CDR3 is CASRFDRETDTQYF. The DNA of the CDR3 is TGTGCCAGCAGATTCGACAGGGAAACAGATACGCAGTATTTT.

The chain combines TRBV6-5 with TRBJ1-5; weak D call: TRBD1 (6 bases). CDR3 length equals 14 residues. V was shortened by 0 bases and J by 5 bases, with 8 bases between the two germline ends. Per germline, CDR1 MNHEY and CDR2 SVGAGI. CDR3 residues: CASSYSRGDQPQHF. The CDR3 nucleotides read TGTGCCAGCAGTTACTCCAGGGGAGATCAGCCCCAGCATTTT.

In DNA form, the CDR3 reads TGTGCCAGCAGCGCCGGGACTAGCGACTACAATGAGCAGTTCTTC. Encoded protein: CASSAGTSDYNEQFF. The chain is built from TRBV4-2 and TRBJ2-1, with TRBD2 matching over 10 bases. Germline V gene lookup returns CDR1 LGHNA and CDR2 YNFKEQ. The CDR3 sequence is 15 residues long. Trimming took 5 bases from V and 3 from J; bases not matched to a gene: 4.